This entry describes one TCR beta chain. This clone's antigen is unknown. Base qualities are not recorded, but no much larger clone differs from it by a single base. The data stem from a study of shared T cell receptors in the human thymus (dated by TCRdb to the early 2020s). Broadly, across the study: The study examined how self-reactive, shared T-cell receptor alpha chains are generated in the human thymus.

The library was built by means of the immunoSEQ multiplex PCR assay. TCRdb holds this immuneACCESS table with in-frame rearrangements only. Some clones are missing; in checked studies, unresolved V genes explain under half, and the rest has no known cause. This sample gives more than 550,000 clones in total; about 89% of them show up just once. Of the sample, 0.0094% falls within the top ten clones. These data also formed part of another study, on human thymus T cells. The second study also describes: Immunologically healthy infants undergoing open corrective cardiac surgery for congenital heart defects in Finland were used as donors. Thymus tissue was collected as surgical resects that were removed during corrective cardiac surgery. Usage of V and J gene segments appeared to be biased in both the thymic and the peripheral blood repertoires. The related research reported highly overlapping thymic TCR repertoires among unrelated individuals. The study described the TCR alpha and beta repertoires in under 10 infant thymus samples and a few matching peripheral blood samples. Donor ages ranging from about 7 to 250 days were recorded, and a handful of male and a couple of female infants were included in the cohort. Thymocytes were released mechanically from tissue and stored at -70 °C as pellets of roughly 9.5-32 million cells. Genomic DNA was extracted from frozen cell pellets with a QIAsymphony instrument. The immunoSEQ multiplex PCR assay was used to amplify the TCRB and TCRAD loci from a standardized amount of quality-controlled genomic DNA. Amplicons spanned the V(D)J region at a length sufficient to cover the CDR3 and identify V and J genes. Amplicon sequencing was performed on an Illumina platform through the commercial immunoSEQ service. Primer bias and sequencing errors were corrected as previously described, and TCRAD and TCRB definitions were based on the IMGT database. Analysis of the repertoires was done with immunoSEQ Analyzer 3.0 and VDJTools and included basic statistics, V/J segment usage, diversity estimates, rarefaction and pairwise overlap. Diversity was estimated with Chao1, ChaoE, Efron-Thisted, Shannon and inverse Simpson indices, and also on datasets down-sampled to the smallest sample. Repertoire overlap used strict matching of CDR3 nucleotide sequence, V gene and J gene, with Jaccard-based multidimensional scaling clustering. On average, thymus samples yielded approximately 780,000 unique TCRB clonotypes, whereas blood samples yielded roughly 80,000.

The sample was thymocytes. The sequence derives from a boy younger than two with a congenital heart defect. Donor details come from another sample of the same person, matched by shared clones.

The CDR3 has the sequence CASSELRAGGSGELFF. The DNA sequence reads TGTGCCAGCAGTGAACTCCGCGCAGGGGGGTCCGGGGAGCTGTTTTTT. The chain is made from TRBV6-1 and TRBJ2-2, with a tentative D gene TRBD1 over 7 matching bases. The CDR3 sequence holds 16 residues, the cysteine and phenylalanine included. Of all the DNA, just the CDR3 is kept, 48 bases in frame from base 1. The V end loses 2 bases and the J end loses 6 bases, and a stretch of 16 bases separates them. As encoded in the germline V gene, CDR1 is MNHNS while CDR2 is SASEGT.